The clone carrying this T cell receptor (beta chain) was recorded at least ten times. Its antigen is unknown. The data belong to a study of T cells in Graves' hyperthyroidism and ophthalmopathy. Study-wide findings and caveats: Most thyroid-expanded clonotypes above 0.001 were also found in blood.

V lost 5 bases to trimming and J lost 4 bases, with 17 bases between them. This CDR3 has 15 amino acids. Looked up from germline, CDR1 is SGHTA and CDR2 is FQGNSA. The investigators amplified TCR beta CDR3 regions from RNA transcripts. When the TCR CDR3 underwent first-round RT-PCR, the HTBI primer set was used. TCRdb re-derived calls from the multiplex PCR reads in MiXCR, one entry per CDR3 protein. This table holds more than 550,000 distinct CDR3 sequences, under 20% found once. The study enrolled patients aged 18 to 65 with newly diagnosed hyperthyroidism of under 2 months' duration. Blood was sampled at initial diagnosis of hyperthyroidism, prior to onset of any ophthalmopathy symptoms.

The clonotype was recovered from a woman aged 45-59 years with Graves' hyperthyroidism that later progressed to Graves' ophthalmopathy. The rearrangement links TRBV7-2 to TRBJ1-1; D not certain. Sequenced input: blood. Here the CDR3 reads CASSPRRVRSTEAFF. The CDR3, as DNA: TGTGCCAGCAGCCCCCGGAGGGTGAGGAGCACTGAAGCTTTCTTT.